These 25 T cell receptor beta chains were sequenced from one sample in a study of CD8 T cells in Susac syndrome. Reverse transcription of roughly 0.45 to 1 ug RNA was performed with random hexamers. One entry per CDR3 protein results from TCRdb running MiXCR on the immunoSEQ multiplex PCR reads. The table records about 130,000 distinct CDR3 sequences, about 90% of them present only once. The sample was CD8+ T cells from PBMCs. Receptors originate from a human donor with multiple sclerosis.

The chain uses TRBV10-2 and TRBJ2-7, with D perhaps matching TRBD2 (6 bases). Germline assignment: CDR1 WSHSY and CDR2 SAAADI. The V end lost 0 bases, the J end lost 3 bases, and 12 bases lay between the germline ends. This CDR3 has 15 residues. CDR3 nucleotides: TGCGCCAGCAGTGAGTCGACTAGTTGGGGCTACGAGCAGTACTTC. This codes for CASSESTSWGYEQYF.

The chain links TRBV7-9 to TRBJ2-7; no firm D call. CDR3 length equals 12 residues. Germline CDR1 is SEHNR and CDR2 is FQNEAQ (reference sequence). V lost 11 bases and J 6 bases, leaving 17 bases between the germline ends. The CDR3 sequence is CAPPLARGEQYF. CDR3 nucleotides: TGTGCCCCCCCCCTCGCCAGAGGCGAGCAGTACTTC.

The V call is TRBV6-5, the J call TRBJ2-1; either TRBD1 or TRBD2 may supply D (6 bases each). The germline gives CDR1 MNHEY, CDR2 SVGAGI. The CDR3 has 15 amino acids. V lost 2 bases, J lost 5 bases, and 13 bases lay in between. CDR3 in amino acids: CASSYGQGGHNEQFF. Written as DNA, the CDR3 is TGTGCCAGCAGTTACGGGCAAGGGGGGCACAATGAGCAGTTCTTC.

The rearrangement uses TRBV7-2 and TRBJ2-3; 9 positions match TRBD1. The CDR3 contains 15 residues. Germline loops: CDR1 SGHTA, CDR2 FQGNSA. V was pared by 2 bases and J by 5 bases, with 5 bases of the junction left unmatched. Written as DNA, the CDR3 is TGTGCCAGCAGCTTAATGACAGGGGGTGGAGATACGCAGTATTTT. Residues: CASSLMTGGGDTQYF.

The chain uses TRBV6-6 and TRBJ2-7; D call uncertain. This CDR3 has 16 amino acids. V was clipped by 0 bases and J by 0 bases, with 12 bases between them. CDR1 is MNHNY and CDR2 is SVGAGI in the germline V gene (reference sequence). The chain's CDR3 is CASSYSSQVSSYEQYF. CDR3 coding DNA: TGTGCCAGCAGTTACTCGAGTCAGGTTAGCTCCTACGAGCAGTACTTC.

The CDR3 DNA sequence: TGTGCCAGCAGTTCCACCCCCAGCGGGAGGGCCTCCGAGCAGTACTTC. This sequence encodes CASSSTPSGRASEQYF. This chain links TRBV28 with TRBJ2-7; 10 nucleotides align to TRBD2. Germline values: CDR1 MDHEN, CDR2 SYDVKM. Unmatched junction bases numbered 12, after V lost 4 bases and J lost 6 bases. The CDR3 is 16 residues long.

This chain uses TRBV28 with TRBJ2-1; no clear D. This CDR3 has 15 amino acids. V was pared by 4 bases and J by 9 bases, with 19 bases between. Per germline, CDR1 MDHEN and CDR2 SYDVKM. The DNA for the CDR3 is TGTGCCAGCAGTTCCCTCAATAGACCCTTGGGTGAGCAGTTCTTC. As protein: CASSSLNRPLGEQFF.

This clonotype was counted a single time. The chain links TRBV29-1 to TRBJ2-7, with 8 bases matching TRBD1. CDR3 length: 15 residues. J gave up 0 bases and V 4 bases, and 8 bases lay outside the gene matches. The germline V gene has CDR1 SQVTM and CDR2 ANQGSEA. In DNA, the CDR3 is TGCAGCGTTGCCCCCTCGGACAGGGCCTCCTACGAGCAGTACTTC. The encoded protein is CSVAPSDRASYEQYF.

The gene calls are TRBV4-3 and TRBJ2-1, with TRBD2 matching 10 bases. In germline, CDR1 is LGHNA, CDR2 YSLEER. This CDR3 is built from 18 residues. V dropped 3 bases and J dropped 7; count of bases not matched to a gene: 15. The CDR3 is CASSQASGSGVSGNEQFF. For the CDR3, the DNA is TGCGCCAGCAGCCAGGCTAGCGGGAGTGGGGTTTCAGGGAATGAGCAGTTCTTC.

The chain carries TRBV6-6 and TRBJ2-7; possibly TRBD2 for D (6 bases). V was shortened by 11 bases and J by 6 bases, with 14 bases between the two germline ends. The germline CDR1 and CDR2 sequences are MNHNY and SVGAGI (reference sequence). CDR3 length: 11 amino acids. The CDR3 loop is CAGSDGGEQYF. The CDR3 nucleotides are TGTGCCGGGTCAGACGGGGGCGAGCAGTACTTC.

The chain is built from TRBV7-2 and TRBJ2-7; 14 bases are a match to TRBD2. The CDR3 runs to 14 residues. The ends lost 5 bases at V and 6 bases at J; junction bases unmatched: 3. Germline V gene data show CDR1 as SGHTA and CDR2 as FQGNSA. In nucleotides, the CDR3 is TGTGCCAGCAGCCCGACTAGCGGGAGGGCCGAGCAGTACTTC. Protein product: CASSPTSGRAEQYF.

The V call is TRBV2, the J call TRBJ2-5; the D call may be TRBD1 or TRBD2 (5 bases each). With 6 bases removed from V and 5 bases from J, the gap between germline ends came to 10 bases. The CDR3 has 12 amino acids. Germline values: CDR1 SNHLY, CDR2 FYNNEI. CDR3 amino acids: CASSRDEETQYF. The CDR3 nucleotides read TGTGCCAGCAGCAGGGACGAGGAGACCCAGTACTTC.

As DNA, the CDR3 is TGTGCCAGCAGTGATGTTAGCGGGATGGATGAGCAGTTCTTC. This encodes CASSDVSGMDEQFF. The chain joins TRBV2 to TRBJ2-1, with 8 bases fitting TRBD2. The CDR3 has 14 amino acids. Unmatched junction bases numbered 6, after V lost 3 bases and J lost 8 bases. Germline values: CDR1 SNHLY, CDR2 FYNNEI.

The rearrangement links TRBV6-4 to TRBJ2-2; 10 bases match TRBD2. V lost 7 bases, J lost 1 base, and 3 bases stayed unmatched. Germline V gene lookup returns CDR1 MRHNA and CDR2 SNTAGT. The CDR3 spans 15 residues. CDR3 DNA sequence: TGTGCCAGCACCCGGACTAGCGGGAACACCGGGGAGCTGTTTTTT. This gives the protein CASTRTSGNTGELFF.

The J gene is TRBJ2-7, the V gene TRBV30; 14 positions agree with TRBD2. Germline values: CDR1 GTSNPN, CDR2 SVGIG (reference sequence). The length of the CDR3 is 14 residues. Losses at the gene ends were 4 bases for V and 3 bases for J; bases not matched to a gene: 2. The CDR3, as DNA: TGTGCCTGGACTGGACTAGCGGGGGGCTACGAGCAGTACTTC. Translating it yields CAWTGLAGGYEQYF.

The chain joins TRBV5-6 to TRBJ2-4, with unresolved D. The CDR3 is 14 residues long. With 3 bases removed from V and 7 bases from J, the gap between germline ends came to 14 bases. Germline CDR1 SGHDT, CDR2 YYEEEE. The CDR3 reads CASSSALWANIQYF. CDR3 DNA: TGTGCCAGCAGCTCGGCCCTCTGGGCGAACATTCAGTACTTC.

The V and J genes are TRBV19 and TRBJ2-1, with D possibly called TRBD1 or TRBD2 (5 bases each). The CDR3 is 13 residues long. Per the germline V gene, CDR1 is LNHDA and CDR2 is SQIVND (reference sequence). Trimming took off 10 bases at V and 7 bases at J, with 17 bases between the two ends. The CDR3 DNA follows: TGTGCCACTACCCTTACCGGGGCAAATGAGCAGTTCTTC. It encodes CATTLTGANEQFF.

This clonotype was seen once. The chain has TRBV11-2 and TRBJ1-1, with 8 bases fitting TRBD1. The CDR3 is 14 amino acids. J gave up 6 bases and V 1 base, and 4 bases lay outside the gene matches. Germline-derived CDR1 and CDR2 are SGHAT and FQNNGV. CDR3 sequence (DNA): TGTGCCAGCAGCTTAGTCCAGGGGGCCTCTGAAGCTTTCTTT. Residues: CASSLVQGASEAFF.

The V call is TRBV24-1, the J call TRBJ1-5, with TRBD1 matching 7 bases. After removal of 4 bases from V and 6 bases from J, the junction contained 8 bases not matched to a gene. CDR1 is KGHDR, CDR2 SFDVKD, per germline. The CDR3 runs to 15 residues. Here the CDR3 reads CATSDKGARGQPQHF. For the CDR3, the DNA is TGTGCCACCAGTGACAAGGGGGCGCGCGGTCAGCCCCAGCATTTT.

The rearrangement joins TRBV3-1 to TRBJ2-7; possible D gene TRBD2, 7 bases. The germline CDR1 and CDR2 sequences are LGHDT and YNNKEL (reference sequence). The V gene lost 4 bases and the J gene lost 4 bases, with 14 bases spanning the gap. The CDR3 is 14 residues long. CDR3 in amino acids: CASSPGGGSYEQYF. The CDR3 nucleotides are TGTGCCAGCAGCCCCGGGGGCGGGAGTTACGAGCAGTACTTC.

The rearrangement links TRBV2 to TRBJ2-1; 7 positions match TRBD2. Germline CDR1 and CDR2: SNHLY and FYNNEI. The trim removed 6 bases at V and 4 bases at J, leaving 6 bases unmatched. CDR3 length: 14 residues. DNA for the CDR3: TGTGCCAGCAGAGGACTAGTGCAGTACAATGAGCAGTTCTTC. This translates into CASRGLVQYNEQFF.

The chain carries TRBV2 and TRBJ1-2; weak D call: TRBD1 (5 bases). V shed 0 bases and J shed 0 bases, with 8 bases lying between them. Germline CDR1 SNHLY, CDR2 FYNNEI. This CDR3 is 15 amino acids long. The CDR3, as DNA: TGTGCCAGCAGTGAAGCGCAGGGTGCTAACTATGGCTACACCTTC. Translation gives CASSEAQGANYGYTF.

This rearrangement joins TRBV10-2 to TRBJ2-7; D gene unclear. The CDR3 spans 11 residues. Germline V gene sequence: CDR1 WSHSY, CDR2 SAAADI. V lost 8 bases and J lost 5, with 10 bases in between. DNA for the CDR3: TGCGCCAGCGGGTACCCTCACGAGCAGTACTTC. This codes for CASGYPHEQYF.

The chain is built from TRBV27 and TRBJ1-5, with TRBD1 as a possible D gene (6 bases). This CDR3 contains 16 residues. V was trimmed by 5 bases and J by 0 bases, leaving 14 bases between them. CDR1 is MNHEY, CDR2 SMNVEV, per germline (reference sequence). Here the CDR3 reads CASSALTGYSNQPQHF. The CDR3 DNA reads as TGTGCCAGCAGTGCCCTCACAGGGTATAGCAATCAGCCCCAGCATTTT.

The CDR3 protein is CASSLSGTGELFF. The DNA of the CDR3 is TGTGCCAGCAGTCTTAGCGGGACCGGGGAGCTGTTTTTT. The chain is built from TRBV28 and TRBJ2-2, with 7 positions matching TRBD2. Unmatched junction bases numbered 2, after V lost 5 bases and J lost 5 bases. Germline lookup yields CDR1 MDHEN and CDR2 SYDVKM. This CDR3 is built from 13 residues.